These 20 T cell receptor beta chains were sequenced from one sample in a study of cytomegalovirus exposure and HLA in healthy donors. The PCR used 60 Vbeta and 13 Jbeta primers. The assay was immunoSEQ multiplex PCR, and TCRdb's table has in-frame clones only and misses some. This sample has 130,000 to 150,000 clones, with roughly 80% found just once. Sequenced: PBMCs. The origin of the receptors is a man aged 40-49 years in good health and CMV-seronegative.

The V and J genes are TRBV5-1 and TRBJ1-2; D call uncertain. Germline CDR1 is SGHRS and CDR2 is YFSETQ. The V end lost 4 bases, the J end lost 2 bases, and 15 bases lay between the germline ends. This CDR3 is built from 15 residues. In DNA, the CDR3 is TGCGCCAGCAGCGGTGGTATGGGCCGCAACTATGGCTACACCTTC. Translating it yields CASSGGMGRNYGYTF. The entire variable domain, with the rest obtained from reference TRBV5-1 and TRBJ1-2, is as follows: KAGVTQTPRYLIKTRGQQVTLSCSPISGHRSVSWYQQTPGQGLQFLFEYFSETQRNKGNFPGRFSGRQFSNSRSEMNVSTLELGDSALYLCASSGGMGRNYGYTFGSGTRLTVV.

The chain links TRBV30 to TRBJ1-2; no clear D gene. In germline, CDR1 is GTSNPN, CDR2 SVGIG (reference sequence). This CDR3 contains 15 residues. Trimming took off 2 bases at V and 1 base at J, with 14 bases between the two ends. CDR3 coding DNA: TGTGCCTGGAGTCGGTTCACAGAGGGTAACTATGGCTACACCTTC. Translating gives CAWSRFTEGNYGYTF.

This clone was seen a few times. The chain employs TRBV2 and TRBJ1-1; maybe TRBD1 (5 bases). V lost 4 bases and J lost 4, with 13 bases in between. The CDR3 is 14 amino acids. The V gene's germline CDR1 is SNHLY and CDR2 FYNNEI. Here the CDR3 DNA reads TGTGCCAGCAGTGGGGAGGGGCGAGGCACTGAAGCTTTCTTT. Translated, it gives CASSGEGRGTEAFF.

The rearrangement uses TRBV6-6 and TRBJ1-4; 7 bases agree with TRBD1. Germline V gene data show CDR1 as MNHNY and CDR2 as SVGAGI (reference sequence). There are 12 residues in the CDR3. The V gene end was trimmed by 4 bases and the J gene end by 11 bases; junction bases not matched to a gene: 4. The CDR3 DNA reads TGTGCCAGCAGTTCCGGACAGGAGAAACTGTTTTTT. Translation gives CASSSGQEKLFF.

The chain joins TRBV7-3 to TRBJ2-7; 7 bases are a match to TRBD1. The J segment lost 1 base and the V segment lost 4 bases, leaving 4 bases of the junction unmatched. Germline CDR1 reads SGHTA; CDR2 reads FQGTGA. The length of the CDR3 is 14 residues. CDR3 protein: CASSSQTGSYEQYF. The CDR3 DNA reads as TGTGCCAGCAGCTCTCAGACAGGGTCCTACGAGCAGTACTTC.

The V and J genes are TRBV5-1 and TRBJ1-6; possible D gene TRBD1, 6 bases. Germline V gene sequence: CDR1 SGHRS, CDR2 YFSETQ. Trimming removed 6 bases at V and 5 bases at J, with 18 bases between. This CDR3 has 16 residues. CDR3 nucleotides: TGCGCCAGCAAAAACCAGGGGATGGCTAATAATTCACCCCTCCACTTT. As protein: CASKNQGMANNSPLHF.

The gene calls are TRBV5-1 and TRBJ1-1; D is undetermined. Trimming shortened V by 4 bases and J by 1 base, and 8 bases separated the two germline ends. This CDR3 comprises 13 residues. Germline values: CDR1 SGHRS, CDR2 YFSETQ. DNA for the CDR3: TGCGCCAGCAGCCCAACATCGAACACTGAAGCTTTCTTT. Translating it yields CASSPTSNTEAFF.

CDR3 DNA sequence: TGTGCCAGCAGGGCCAGGTTGTCCTACAATGAGCAGTTCTTC. It translates to CASRARLSYNEQFF. The V call is TRBV5-8, the J call TRBJ2-1; no clear D gene. The germline gives CDR1 SGHTS, CDR2 YDEGEE. V lost 5 bases, J lost 1 base, and 10 bases lay in between. The CDR3 has 14 amino acids.

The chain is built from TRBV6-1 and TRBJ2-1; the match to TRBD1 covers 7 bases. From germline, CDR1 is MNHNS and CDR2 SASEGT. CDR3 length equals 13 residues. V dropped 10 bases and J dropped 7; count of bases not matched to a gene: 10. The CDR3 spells CATPGQRTNEQFF. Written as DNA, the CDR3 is TGTGCCACTCCGGGACAGAGAACAAATGAGCAGTTCTTC.

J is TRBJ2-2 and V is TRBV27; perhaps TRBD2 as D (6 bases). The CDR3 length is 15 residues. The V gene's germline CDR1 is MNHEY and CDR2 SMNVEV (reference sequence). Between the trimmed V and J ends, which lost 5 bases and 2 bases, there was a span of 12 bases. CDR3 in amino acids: CASSKKGLNTGELFF. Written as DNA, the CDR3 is TGTGCCAGCAGTAAGAAGGGACTTAACACCGGGGAGCTGTTTTTT.

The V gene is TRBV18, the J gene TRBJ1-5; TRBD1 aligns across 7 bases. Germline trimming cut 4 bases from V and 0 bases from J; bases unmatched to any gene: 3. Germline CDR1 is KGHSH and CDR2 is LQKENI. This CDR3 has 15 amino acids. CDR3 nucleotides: TGTGCCAGCTCACGGGACAGCTTTAGCAATCAGCCCCAGCATTTT. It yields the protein CASSRDSFSNQPQHF.

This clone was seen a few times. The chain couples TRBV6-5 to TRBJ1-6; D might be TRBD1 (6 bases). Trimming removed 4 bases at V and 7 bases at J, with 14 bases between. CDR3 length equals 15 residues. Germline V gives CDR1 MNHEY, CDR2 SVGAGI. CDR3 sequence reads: CASSLTQGRNSPLHF. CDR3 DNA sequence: TGTGCCAGCAGTTTGACACAGGGTAGGAATTCACCCCTCCACTTT.

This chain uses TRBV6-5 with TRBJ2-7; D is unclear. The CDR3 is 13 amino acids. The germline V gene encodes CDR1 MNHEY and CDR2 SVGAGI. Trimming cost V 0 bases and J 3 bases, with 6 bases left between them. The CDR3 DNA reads TGTGCCAGCAGTTACTCGCAGGACTACGAGCAGTACTTC. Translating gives CASSYSQDYEQYF.

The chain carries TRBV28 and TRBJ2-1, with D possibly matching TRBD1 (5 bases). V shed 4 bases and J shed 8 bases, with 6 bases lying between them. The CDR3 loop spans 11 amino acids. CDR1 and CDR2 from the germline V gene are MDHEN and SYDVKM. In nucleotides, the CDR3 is TGTGCCAGCAGTTGGGGCGATGAGCAGTTCTTC. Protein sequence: CASSWGDEQFF.

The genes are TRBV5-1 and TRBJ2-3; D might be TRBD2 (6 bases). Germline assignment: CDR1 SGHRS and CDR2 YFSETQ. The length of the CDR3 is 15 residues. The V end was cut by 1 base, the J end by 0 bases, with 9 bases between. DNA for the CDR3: TGCGCCAGCAGCTTGTCCGGGGGTAGCACAGATACGCAGTATTTT. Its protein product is CASSLSGGSTDTQYF.

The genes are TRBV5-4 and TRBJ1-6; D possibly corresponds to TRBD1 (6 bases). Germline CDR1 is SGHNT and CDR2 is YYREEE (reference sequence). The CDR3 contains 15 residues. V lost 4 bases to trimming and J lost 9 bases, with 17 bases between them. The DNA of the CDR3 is TGTGCCAGCAGCCCCATCGGACAGCCCGGTTCACCCCTCCACTTT. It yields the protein CASSPIGQPGSPLHF.

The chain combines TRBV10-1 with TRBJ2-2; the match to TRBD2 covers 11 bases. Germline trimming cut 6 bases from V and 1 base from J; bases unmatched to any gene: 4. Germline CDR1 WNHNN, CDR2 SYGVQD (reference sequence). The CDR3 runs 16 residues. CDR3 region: CASSRGTSGNTGELFF. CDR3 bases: TGCGCCAGCAGCCGTGGGACTAGCGGGAACACCGGGGAGCTGTTTTTT.

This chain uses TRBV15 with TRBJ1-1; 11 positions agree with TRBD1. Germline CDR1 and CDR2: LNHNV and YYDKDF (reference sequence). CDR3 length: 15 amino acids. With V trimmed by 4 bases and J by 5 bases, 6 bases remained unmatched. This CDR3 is CATSNGQGARTEAFF. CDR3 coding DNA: TGTGCCACCAGCAATGGACAGGGGGCGCGGACTGAAGCTTTCTTT.

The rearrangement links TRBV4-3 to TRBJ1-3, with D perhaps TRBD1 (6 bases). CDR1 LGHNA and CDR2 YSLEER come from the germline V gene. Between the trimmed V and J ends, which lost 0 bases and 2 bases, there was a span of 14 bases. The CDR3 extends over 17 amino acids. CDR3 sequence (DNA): TGCGCCAGCAGCCAAGAGTTAAGACAGGCCCCTGGAAACACCATATATTTT. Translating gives CASSQELRQAPGNTIYF.

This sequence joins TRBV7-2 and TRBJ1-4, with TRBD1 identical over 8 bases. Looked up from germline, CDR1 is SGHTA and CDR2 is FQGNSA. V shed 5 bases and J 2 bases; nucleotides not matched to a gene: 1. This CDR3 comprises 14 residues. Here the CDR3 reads CASSRTGTNEKLFF. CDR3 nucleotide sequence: TGTGCCAGCAGCAGGACAGGGACTAATGAAAAACTGTTTTTT.